This entry lists 13 T cell receptor beta chains sequenced from one sample in a study of T cell responses to AZD1222 COVID-19 vaccine. Profiling relied on immunoSEQ multiplex PCR, and the TCRdb table lists in-frame clones only, not all of them. Of about 120,000 clones listed, 86% are singletons. This specimen consisted of peripheral blood, obtained 28 days after the second AZD1222 dose. The origin of the receptors is an adult who received the AZD1222 COVID-19 vaccine.

As regards this clone: The same CDR3 can be traced to other DNA sequences in this sample. The V gene is TRBV28, the J gene TRBJ2-1; D gene unclear. CDR3 size: 13 residues. Germline-derived CDR1 and CDR2 are MDHEN and SYDVKM. V shed 5 bases and J shed 1 base, with 6 bases lying between them. CDR3 coding DNA: TGTGCCAGCAGTCTGGGGTCCTACAATGAGCAGTTCTTC. As protein: CASSLGSYNEQFF.

CDR3 coding DNA: TGTGCCAGCTCACCACGGACAGGGGATGGCTACACCTTC. Its translation: CASSPRTGDGYTF. The chain links TRBV18 to TRBJ1-2, with TRBD1 matching over 9 bases. The germline V gene has CDR1 KGHSH and CDR2 LQKENI. This CDR3 region has 13 residues. Unmatched junction bases numbered 0, after V lost 1 base and J lost 6 bases.

The rearrangement uses TRBV20-1 and TRBJ2-7, with 10 bases fitting TRBD2. This CDR3 is built from 15 residues. Germline V gives CDR1 DFQATT, CDR2 SNEGSKA (reference sequence). The V segment lost 3 bases and the J segment 0 bases; nucleotides outside the gene matches: 5. CDR3 protein: CSASRASGSSYEQYF. Written as DNA, the CDR3 is TGCAGTGCTAGTCGGGCTAGCGGGAGCTCCTACGAGCAGTACTTC.

V and J are TRBV7-9 and TRBJ1-1, with no clear D. CDR1 and CDR2 from the germline V gene are SEHNR and FQNEAQ (reference sequence). This CDR3 is built from 15 residues. Trimming left V 1 base short and J 0 bases short, with 9 bases between. The CDR3 nucleotides are TGTGCCAGCAGCTTAGGTGGACGGATGAACACTGAAGCTTTCTTT. The encoded protein is CASSLGGRMNTEAFF.

The genes are TRBV6-2 or TRBV6-3 and TRBJ2-2, with TRBD1 matching over 7 bases. The CDR3 length is 14 residues. The junction had 7 bases not matched to a gene; V was cut back by 4 bases and J by 8 bases. CDR1 is MNHEY and CDR2 is SVGEGT in the germline V gene. In nucleotides, the CDR3 is TGTGCCAGCAGTTTCCAACAGGGGTTTGGGGAGCTGTTTTTT. It encodes CASSFQQGFGELFF.

The V gene is TRBV7-3, the J gene TRBJ2-3; TRBD2 matches at 13 bases. The CDR3 length is 20 residues. The ends lost 0 bases at V and 0 bases at J; junction bases unmatched: 9. Per the germline V gene, CDR1 is SGHTA and CDR2 is FQGTGA. The CDR3 DNA is TGTGCCAGCAGCTTAACGGTGACTAGCGGGGGGCCCAGGAGCACAGATACGCAGTATTTT. This gives the protein CASSLTVTSGGPRSTDTQYF.

The genes are TRBV5-5 and TRBJ2-7; D may be TRBD1 (8 bases). CDR3 length: 16 residues. Trimming cost V 4 bases and J 3 bases, with 20 bases left between them. In germline, CDR1 is SGHKS, CDR2 YYEKEE (reference sequence). The CDR3 DNA follows: TGTGCCAGCAGCAAACAGGGGGGAGGGAAACTCTACGAGCAGTACTTC. It specifies CASSKQGGGKLYEQYF.

V and J are TRBV29-1 and TRBJ1-2; D not resolved. The CDR3 extends over 12 amino acids. The germline V gene encodes CDR1 SQVTM and CDR2 ANQGSEA. Trimming pared 6 bases from V and 4 bases from J, leaving 12 bases between. The CDR3 DNA is TGCAGCGTCTTCTTTCTCTCCTATGGCTACACCTTC. Translation gives CSVFFLSYGYTF.

The chain links TRBV7-9 to TRBJ1-2; TRBD1 agrees at 7 bases. J gave up 5 bases and V 6 bases, and 12 bases lay outside the gene matches. From germline, CDR1 is SEHNR and CDR2 FQNEAQ (reference sequence). The CDR3 is 15 residues long. CDR3 region: CASRQLLTGRYGYTF. The CDR3, as DNA: TGTGCCAGCAGGCAGCTGTTGACAGGGCGATATGGCTACACCTTC.

The gene calls are TRBV6-5 and TRBJ1-6; 9 nucleotides line up with TRBD1. The CDR3 loop spans 13 amino acids. Trimming removed 6 bases from V and 14 bases from J; junction bases left unmatched: 8. CDR1 is MNHEY, CDR2 SVGAGI, per germline. The CDR3, as DNA: TGTGCCAGCAGGGGGACAGGGAATTTGTCCCTCCACTTT. Translation: CASRGTGNLSLHF.

The gene calls are TRBV6-8 and TRBJ2-2; 7 positions match TRBD1. Germline CDR1 is MNHGY and CDR2 is SAAAGT. Trimming took 5 bases from V and 4 from J; bases not matched to a gene: 4. The CDR3 runs to 14 residues. For the CDR3, the DNA is TGTGCCAGCAGTGAGACAGGGTCCACCGGGGAGCTGTTTTTT. Translated, it gives CASSETGSTGELFF.

The chain joins TRBV6-5 to TRBJ1-6, with D possibly matching TRBD1 (5 bases). The CDR3 spans 15 residues. V was clipped by 2 bases and J by 0 bases, with 5 bases between them. Germline V gene lookup returns CDR1 MNHEY and CDR2 SVGAGI. The CDR3 region has the DNA TGTGCCAGCAGTTACGACAGCTCCTATAATTCACCCCTCCACTTT. This codes for CASSYDSSYNSPLHF.

V usage is TRBV5-4 and J usage is TRBJ2-3, with 10 bases matching TRBD2. Germline assignment: CDR1 SGHNT and CDR2 YYREEE (reference sequence). V dropped 7 bases and J dropped 6; count of bases not matched to a gene: 8. The CDR3 loop spans 14 amino acids. CDR3 coding DNA: TGTGCCAGCCAAAGCGGGGGGGCTGAGGATACGCAGTATTTT. Translating it yields CASQSGGAEDTQYF.